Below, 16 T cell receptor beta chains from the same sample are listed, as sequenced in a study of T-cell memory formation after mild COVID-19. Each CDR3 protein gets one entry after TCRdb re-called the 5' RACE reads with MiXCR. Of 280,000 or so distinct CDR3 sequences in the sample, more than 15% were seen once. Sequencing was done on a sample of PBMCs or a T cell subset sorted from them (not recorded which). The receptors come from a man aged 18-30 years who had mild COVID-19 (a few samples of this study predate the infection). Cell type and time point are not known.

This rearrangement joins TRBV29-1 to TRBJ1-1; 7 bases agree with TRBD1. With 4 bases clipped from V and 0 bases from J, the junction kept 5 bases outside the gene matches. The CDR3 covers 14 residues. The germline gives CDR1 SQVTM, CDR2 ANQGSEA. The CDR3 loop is CSVGKTGLNTEAFF. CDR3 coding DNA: TGCAGCGTTGGGAAGACAGGGTTGAACACTGAAGCTTTCTTT.

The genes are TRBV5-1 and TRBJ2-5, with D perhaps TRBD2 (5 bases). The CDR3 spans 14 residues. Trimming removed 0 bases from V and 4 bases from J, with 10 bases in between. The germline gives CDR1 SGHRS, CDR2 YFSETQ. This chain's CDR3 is CASSLGEGRETQYF. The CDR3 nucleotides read TGCGCCAGCAGCTTGGGAGAGGGTCGAGAGACCCAGTACTTC.

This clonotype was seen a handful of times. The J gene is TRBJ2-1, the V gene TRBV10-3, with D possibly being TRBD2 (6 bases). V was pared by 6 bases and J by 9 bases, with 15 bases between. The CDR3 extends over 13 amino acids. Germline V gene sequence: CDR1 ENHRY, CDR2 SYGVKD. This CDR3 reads CAISDQLGGEQFF. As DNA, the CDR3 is TGTGCCATCAGCGACCAGCTCGGGGGTGAGCAGTTCTTC.

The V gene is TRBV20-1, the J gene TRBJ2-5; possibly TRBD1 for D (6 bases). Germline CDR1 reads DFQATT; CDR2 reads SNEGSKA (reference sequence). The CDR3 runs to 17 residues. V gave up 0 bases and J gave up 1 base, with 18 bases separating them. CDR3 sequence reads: CSARDYPGRGFQETQYF. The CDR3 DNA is TGCAGTGCTAGAGATTATCCGGGAAGGGGGTTCCAAGAGACCCAGTACTTC.

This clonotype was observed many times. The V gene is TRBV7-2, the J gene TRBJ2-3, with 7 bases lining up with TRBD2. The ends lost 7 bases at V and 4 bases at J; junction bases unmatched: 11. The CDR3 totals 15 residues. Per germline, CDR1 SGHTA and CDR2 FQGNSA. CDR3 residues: CASIGGWGGADTQYF. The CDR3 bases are TGTGCCAGCATCGGAGGTTGGGGGGGGGCAGATACGCAGTATTTT.

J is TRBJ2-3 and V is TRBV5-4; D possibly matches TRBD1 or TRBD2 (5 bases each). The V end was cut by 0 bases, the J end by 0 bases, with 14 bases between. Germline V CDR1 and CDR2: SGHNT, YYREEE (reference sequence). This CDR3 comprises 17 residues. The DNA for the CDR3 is TGTGCCAGCAGCTTGGCCGGGACCAAGATTAGCACAGATACGCAGTATTTT. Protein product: CASSLAGTKISTDTQYF.

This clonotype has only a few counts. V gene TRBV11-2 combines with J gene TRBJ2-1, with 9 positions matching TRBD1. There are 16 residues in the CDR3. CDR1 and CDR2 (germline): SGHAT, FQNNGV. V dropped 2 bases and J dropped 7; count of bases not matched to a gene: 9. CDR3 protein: CASSLTSGTGWNEQFF. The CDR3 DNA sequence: TGTGCCAGCAGCTTAACATCCGGGACAGGGTGGAATGAGCAGTTCTTC. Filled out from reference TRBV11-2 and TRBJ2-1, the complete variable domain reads EAGVAQSPRYKIIEKRQSVAFWCNPISGHATLYWYQQILGQGPKLLIQFQNNGVVDDSQLPKDRFSAERLKGVDSTLKIQPAKLEDSAVYLCASSLTSGTGWNEQFFGPGTRLTVL.

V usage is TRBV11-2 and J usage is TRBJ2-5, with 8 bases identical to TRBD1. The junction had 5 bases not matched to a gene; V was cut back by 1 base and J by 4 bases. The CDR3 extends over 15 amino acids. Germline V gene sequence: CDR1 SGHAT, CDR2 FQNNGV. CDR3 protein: CASSLARGLGETQYF. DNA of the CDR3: TGTGCCAGCAGCTTAGCCAGGGGGCTCGGAGAGACCCAGTACTTC.

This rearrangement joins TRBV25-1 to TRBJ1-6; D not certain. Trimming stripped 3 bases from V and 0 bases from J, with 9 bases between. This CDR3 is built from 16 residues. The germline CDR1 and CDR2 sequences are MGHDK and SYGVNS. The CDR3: CASSEGGSSYNSPLHF. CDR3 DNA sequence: TGTGCCAGCAGTGAGGGTGGCAGCTCCTATAATTCACCCCTCCACTTT.

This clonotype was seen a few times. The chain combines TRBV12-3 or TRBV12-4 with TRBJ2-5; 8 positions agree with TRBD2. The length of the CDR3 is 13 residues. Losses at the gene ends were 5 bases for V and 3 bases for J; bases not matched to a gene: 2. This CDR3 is CASSKAGEETQYF. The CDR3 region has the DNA TGTGCCAGCAGTAAAGCGGGGGAAGAGACCCAGTACTTC.

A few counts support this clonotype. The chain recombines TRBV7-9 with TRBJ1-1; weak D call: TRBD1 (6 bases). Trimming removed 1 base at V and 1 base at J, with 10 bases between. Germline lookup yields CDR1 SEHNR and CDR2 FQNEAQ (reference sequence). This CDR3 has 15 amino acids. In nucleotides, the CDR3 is TGTGCCAGCAGCTTAGAGGGGGGGGCGAACACTGAAGCTTTCTTT. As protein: CASSLEGGANTEAFF.

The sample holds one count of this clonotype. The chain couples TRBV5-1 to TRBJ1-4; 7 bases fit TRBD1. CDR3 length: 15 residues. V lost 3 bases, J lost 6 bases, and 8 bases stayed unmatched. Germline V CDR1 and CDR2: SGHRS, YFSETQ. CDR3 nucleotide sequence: TGCGCCAGCAGCTCCGGGACAGCACTAGATGAAAAACTGTTTTTT. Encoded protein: CASSSGTALDEKLFF.

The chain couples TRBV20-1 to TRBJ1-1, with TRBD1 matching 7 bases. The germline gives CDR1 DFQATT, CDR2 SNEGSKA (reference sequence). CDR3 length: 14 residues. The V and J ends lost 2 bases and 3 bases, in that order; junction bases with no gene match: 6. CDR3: CSARRVGGDTEAFF. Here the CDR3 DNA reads TGCAGTGCTAGAAGGGTAGGGGGCGACACTGAAGCTTTCTTT.

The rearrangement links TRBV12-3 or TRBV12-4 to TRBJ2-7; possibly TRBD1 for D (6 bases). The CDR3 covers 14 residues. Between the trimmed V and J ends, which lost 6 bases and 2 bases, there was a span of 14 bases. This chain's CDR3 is CASSKGQMTYEQYF. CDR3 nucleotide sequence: TGTGCCAGCAGCAAAGGACAGATGACCTACGAGCAGTACTTC.

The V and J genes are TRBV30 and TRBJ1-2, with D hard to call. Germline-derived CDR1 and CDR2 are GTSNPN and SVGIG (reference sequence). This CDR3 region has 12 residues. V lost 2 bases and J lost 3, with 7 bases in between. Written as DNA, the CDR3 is TGTGCCTGGAGTCCAGGATACTATGGCTACACCTTC. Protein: CAWSPGYYGYTF.

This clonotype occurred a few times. The DNA of the CDR3 is TGCGCCAGCAGCCTCGGCCTCGGTGGGGGGGCTTCAAGCACAGATACGCAGTATTTT. Its protein product is CASSLGLGGGASSTDTQYF. V and J are TRBV5-1 and TRBJ2-3; D is perhaps TRBD2 (7 bases). This CDR3 is 19 amino acids long. From germline, CDR1 is SGHRS and CDR2 YFSETQ. The V end was cut by 4 bases, the J end by 0 bases, with 24 bases between.